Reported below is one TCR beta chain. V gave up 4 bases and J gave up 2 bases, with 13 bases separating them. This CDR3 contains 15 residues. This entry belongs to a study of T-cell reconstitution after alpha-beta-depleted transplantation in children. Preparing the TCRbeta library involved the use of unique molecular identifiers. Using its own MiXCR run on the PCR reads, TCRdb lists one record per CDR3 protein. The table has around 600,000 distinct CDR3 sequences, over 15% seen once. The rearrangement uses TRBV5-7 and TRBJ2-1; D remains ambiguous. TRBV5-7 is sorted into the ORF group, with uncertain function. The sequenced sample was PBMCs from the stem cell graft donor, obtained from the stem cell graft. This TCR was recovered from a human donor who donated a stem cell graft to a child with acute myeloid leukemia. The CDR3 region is CASSIRPLPYNEQFF. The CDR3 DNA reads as TGTGCCAGCAGCATTCGGCCCCTTCCCTACAATGAGCAGTTCTTC.